This entry lists 10 T cell receptor beta chains sequenced from one sample in a study of vaccination and CD4 T cells after COVID-19. Described treatment: approximately 10-day PBMC culture with coronavirus spike peptide pools or control peptides (ViraFEST assay). Cultured CD4+ T cell DNA was sequenced using the Oncomine TCR Beta short-read assay. TCRdb re-derived calls from the PCR reads in MiXCR, one entry per CDR3 protein. The data show around 21,000 distinct CDR3 sequences, just under 55% seen once. Their specific antigens are unknown. Sequencing was carried out using CD4+ T cells from blood, cultured in vitro. These receptors came from a human donor who had recovered from COVID-19.

The chain recombines TRBV29-1 with TRBJ1-4; no firm D call. V was clipped by 5 bases and J by 4 bases, with 5 bases between them. Looked up from germline, CDR1 is SQVTM and CDR2 is ANQGSEA. This CDR3 is 11 amino acids long. Written as DNA, the CDR3 is TGCAGCGTTTTGGTTAATGAAAAACTGTTTTTT. Its translation: CSVLVNEKLFF.

This clonotype showed up just a few times. The chain couples TRBV27 to TRBJ1-2; 7 bases are shared with TRBD1. Trimming removed 2 bases from V and 3 bases from J; junction bases left unmatched: 6. The CDR3 runs to 15 residues. Germline V gene data show CDR1 as MNHEY and CDR2 as SMNVEV (reference sequence). The chain's CDR3 is CASSLGGTDHYGYTF. The DNA for the CDR3 is TGTGCCAGCAGTTTAGGAGGGACAGATCACTATGGCTACACCTTC.

The genes are TRBV19 and TRBJ2-2; weak D call: TRBD2 (7 bases). CDR1 is LNHDA and CDR2 is SQIVND in the germline V gene (reference sequence). V lost 7 bases, J lost 0 bases, and 12 bases lay in between. The CDR3 consists of 15 residues. The CDR3 loop is CASTTGGSNTGELFF. CDR3 sequence (DNA): TGTGCCAGTACCACGGGGGGCTCGAACACCGGGGAGCTGTTTTTT.

The sample holds a few counts of this clonotype. The chain couples TRBV28 to TRBJ2-5; D tentatively fits TRBD1 or TRBD2 (5 bases each). Trimming removed 4 bases at V and 5 bases at J, with 14 bases between. Germline CDR1 is MDHEN and CDR2 is SYDVKM. There are 14 residues in the CDR3. The chain's CDR3 is CASSSGTYSETQYF. CDR3 coding DNA: TGTGCCAGCAGTTCCGGGACGTATTCCGAGACCCAGTACTTC.

This clonotype was seen a few times. This chain uses TRBV6-1 with TRBJ1-5, with D hard to call. V was pared by 7 bases and J by 1 base, with 11 bases between. Per the germline V gene, CDR1 is MNHNS and CDR2 is SASEGT. CDR3 size: 14 residues. The CDR3 is CASTRGQSNQPQHF. The DNA for the CDR3 is TGTGCCAGCACCCGAGGGCAGAGCAATCAGCCCCAGCATTTT.

This chain joins TRBV20-1 and TRBJ1-1; possible D gene TRBD1, 6 bases. Germline CDR1 reads DFQATT; CDR2 reads SNEGSKA (reference sequence). Trimming removed 0 bases at V and 11 bases at J, with 16 bases between. The length of the CDR3 is 13 residues. The CDR3 sequence is CSARDHGFQGAFF. The CDR3 bases are TGCAGTGCTAGAGATCATGGGTTCCAGGGGGCTTTCTTT.

This chain links TRBV7-2 with TRBJ2-1, with unresolved D. Germline V gene lookup returns CDR1 SGHTA and CDR2 FQGNSA. V shed 1 base and J shed 0 bases, with 4 bases lying between them. The CDR3 is 14 amino acids. The CDR3 coding sequence is TGTGCCAGCAGCTTAGACGGCTCCTACAATGAGCAGTTCTTC. This sequence encodes CASSLDGSYNEQFF.

This rearrangement joins TRBV11-1 to TRBJ2-7; 7 bases line up with TRBD2. The length of the CDR3 is 15 residues. Losses at the gene ends were 1 base for V and 0 bases for J; bases not matched to a gene: 3. CDR1 is SGHAT and CDR2 is FQDESV in the germline V gene (reference sequence). In DNA form, the CDR3 reads TGTGCCAGCAGCTTAGTCGGCGGGAGCTCCTACGAGCAGTACTTC. This codes for CASSLVGGSSYEQYF.

This clonotype was counted only a few times. The gene calls are TRBV6-1 and TRBJ2-5, with 7 bases that match TRBD1. V lost 5 bases to trimming and J lost 5 bases; unmatched junction nucleotides: 5. The CDR3 loop spans 13 amino acids. The germline V gene has CDR1 MNHNS and CDR2 SASEGT. The CDR3 loop reads CASSTRGTETQYF. Written as DNA, the CDR3 is TGTGCCAGCAGTACCAGGGGGACGGAGACCCAGTACTTC.

The genes are TRBV20-1 and TRBJ1-1; no definite D call. The CDR3 runs to 13 residues. The V gene lost 3 bases and the J gene lost 5 bases, with 13 bases spanning the gap. From germline, CDR1 is DFQATT and CDR2 SNEGSKA (reference sequence). The CDR3 sequence is CSARRLTGTEAFF. DNA for the CDR3: TGCAGTGCTAGGCGGTTGACCGGGACTGAAGCTTTCTTT.